The 15 T cell receptor beta chains presented below share a single source sample, sequenced in a study of blood T cell repertoires in COVID-19 (TCRdb year 2020). Library preparation used the immunoSEQ multiplex PCR assay. TCRdb's version of the immuneACCESS table is confined to in-frame rearrangements and falls short of the full clone set. An unresolved V gene accounts for under half of the shortfall where checked; the remainder is of unknown origin. Present in this sample are approximately 250,000 clones, 65% to 90% of which were seen just once. The leading ten clones occupy about 2.1% of the sample. The sample taken for sequencing was peripheral blood. The origin of the receptors is a man aged 30 to 45 with active or convalescent COVID-19.

This clone turned up a few times. V and J are TRBV27 and TRBJ2-7; D not certain. Per the germline V gene, CDR1 is MNHEY and CDR2 is SMNVEV (reference sequence). V lost 6 bases to trimming and J lost 1 base, with 10 bases between them. The CDR3 has 13 amino acids. As DNA, the CDR3 is TGTGCCAGCAGGTCACACAGTTCCTACGAGCAGTACTTC. Amino acids: CASRSHSSYEQYF.

The chain is built from TRBV6-5 and TRBJ1-1; 7 nucleotides align to TRBD1. The V and J ends lost 5 bases and 6 bases, in that order; junction bases with no gene match: 12. This CDR3 comprises 15 residues. The germline V gene encodes CDR1 MNHEY and CDR2 SVGAGI. CDR3 DNA sequence: TGTGCCAGCAGTACCCCGACAGGGAGTAGTCCTGAAGCTTTCTTT. Amino acid sequence: CASSTPTGSSPEAFF.

The chain is built from TRBV2 and TRBJ2-7; D uncertain. CDR1 and CDR2 (germline): SNHLY, FYNNEI. Trimming removed 3 bases at V and 9 bases at J, with 12 bases between. The length of the CDR3 is 12 residues. The CDR3 DNA is TGTGCCAGCAGTGAGCAAAACATGTTGCAGTACTTC. This encodes CASSEQNMLQYF.

The J gene is TRBJ1-1, the V gene TRBV29-1; D is uncertain. The length of the CDR3 is 10 residues. Trimming took off 8 bases at V and 3 bases at J, with 7 bases between the two ends. In germline, CDR1 is SQVTM, CDR2 ANQGSEA. CDR3 sequence (DNA): TGCAGCCACGGGGACACTGAAGCTTTCTTT. Amino acid sequence: CSHGDTEAFF.

V is TRBV5-6 and J is TRBJ2-2, with 9 positions matching TRBD2. The junction had 9 bases not matched to a gene; V was cut back by 3 bases and J by 6 bases. Germline CDR1 and CDR2: SGHDT and YYEEEE. The CDR3 totals 16 residues. The CDR3 loop reads CASSSVVRGGSGELFF. Here the CDR3 DNA reads TGTGCCAGCAGCTCCGTCGTGCGGGGGGGCTCCGGGGAGCTGTTTTTT.

The V and J genes are TRBV28 and TRBJ1-1; D possibly corresponds to TRBD1 (5 bases). Trimming pared 6 bases from V and 1 base from J, leaving 15 bases between. The CDR3 is 15 amino acids. Per the germline V gene, CDR1 is MDHEN and CDR2 is SYDVKM. CDR3 bases: TGTGCCAGCAGGGATCCGGGACTCAGGAACACTGAAGCTTTCTTT. Translation: CASRDPGLRNTEAFF.

This chain links TRBV6-5 with TRBJ1-2; tentatively, D is TRBD1 (6 bases). Germline V lookup: CDR1 MNHEY, CDR2 SVGAGI. CDR3 length: 13 amino acids. V lost 8 bases and J 2 bases, leaving 12 bases between the germline ends. CDR3 region: CASGMGANYGYTF. CDR3 bases: TGTGCCAGCGGAATGGGGGCGAACTATGGCTACACCTTC.

The rearrangement joins TRBV25-1 to TRBJ1-5, with D possibly being TRBD1 (5 bases). Germline V lookup: CDR1 MGHDK, CDR2 SYGVNS. There are 15 residues in the CDR3. Trimming took 5 bases from V and 0 from J, leaving 11 bases between them. The CDR3 is CASSTSGSSNQPQHF. Written as DNA, the CDR3 is TGTGCCAGCAGTACTTCAGGGTCTAGCAATCAGCCCCAGCATTTT.

The V and J genes are TRBV25-1 and TRBJ2-2, with a possible D match to TRBD2 (6 bases). V was trimmed by 4 bases and J by 5 bases, leaving 11 bases between them. Germline lookup yields CDR1 MGHDK and CDR2 SYGVNS. This CDR3 has 14 residues. DNA of the CDR3: TGTGCCAGCAGTGTACTTGGGGGGACCGGGGAGCTGTTTTTT. This gives the protein CASSVLGGTGELFF.

This chain links TRBV7-8 with TRBJ2-5; 9 bases are a match to TRBD2. CDR3 size: 14 residues. Germline lookup yields CDR1 SGHVS and CDR2 FQNEAQ. J gave up 1 base and V 10 bases, and 7 bases lay outside the gene matches. The CDR3: CAIQSLAGQETQYF. The DNA of the CDR3 is TGTGCCATCCAATCACTAGCGGGCCAAGAGACCCAGTACTTC.

The chain uses TRBV19 and TRBJ2-1, with 11 bases matching TRBD1. This CDR3 region has 17 residues. Germline CDR1 is LNHDA and CDR2 is SQIVND (reference sequence). After removal of 4 bases from V and 4 bases from J, the junction contained 9 bases not matched to a gene. The CDR3 DNA reads TGTGCCAGTAGTACATCCCGGGACAGGGGGTTGTACAATGAGCAGTTCTTC. It encodes CASSTSRDRGLYNEQFF.

This clone has a single count. The chain carries TRBV27 and TRBJ1-2; D gene unclear. Per the germline V gene, CDR1 is MNHEY and CDR2 is SMNVEV (reference sequence). V was clipped by 2 bases and J by 8 bases, with 12 bases between them. The CDR3 contains 13 residues. Written as DNA, the CDR3 is TGTGCCAGCAGTTTAAGAGGAACTGGGGGCTACACCTTC. Protein: CASSLRGTGGYTF.

The chain combines TRBV6-5 with TRBJ1-1; weak D call: TRBD1 (5 bases). V was clipped by 8 bases and J by 5 bases, with 18 bases between them. This CDR3 comprises 14 residues. Germline loops: CDR1 MNHEY, CDR2 SVGAGI. The CDR3 region has the DNA TGTGCCAGCGCGGGACTATCCAAGGGGACTGAAGCTTTCTTT. Protein product: CASAGLSKGTEAFF.

This clone was observed a handful of times. The genes are TRBV4-1 and TRBJ2-3; 12 bases align to TRBD2. CDR1 and CDR2 (germline): MGHRA, YSYEKL. There are 19 residues in the CDR3. The V and J ends lost 0 bases and 4 bases, in that order; junction bases with no gene match: 11. CDR3 nucleotide sequence: TGCGCCAGCAGCCAAGATCCGACTAGCGGGGGCATAGGGGCAGATACGCAGTATTTT. Its translation is CASSQDPTSGGIGADTQYF.

For this clone: The same CDR3 arises from other DNA sequences in this sample as well. The chain has TRBV6-5 and TRBJ2-7; D remains ambiguous. Germline V gene sequence: CDR1 MNHEY, CDR2 SVGAGI. The CDR3 covers 12 residues. Trimming cost V 4 bases and J 0 bases, with 4 bases left between them. DNA for the CDR3: TGTGCCAGCAGTTTTTACTCCTACGAGCAGTACTTC. Its translation: CASSFYSYEQYF.